This T cell receptor (beta chain) is from a study of long-term antiretroviral therapy in people with HIV. The run of the v3.0 immunoSEQ assay was at survey level. In sequencing, about 35,000-50,000 T-cell genomes per sample were targeted. Clones were sequenced by immunoSEQ multiplex PCR, and TCRdb holds only the in-frame ones, with some missing. The table includes fewer than 30,000 clones, roughly 80% detected once. Every donor had one or more pre-ART and two or more post-ART PBMC samples. Each HIV participant was treated in the United States. DNA was extracted from roughly 1-10 million thawed cryopreserved PBMC. With 3 bases removed from V and 3 bases from J, the gap between germline ends came to 12 bases. Germline-derived CDR1 and CDR2 are LNHNV and YYDKDF (reference sequence). CDR3 length: 14 amino acids.

The material sequenced was unsorted PBMCs, taken 0.7 years before starting antiretroviral therapy. The source of this sequence is a young man with HIV. The rearrangement joins TRBV15 to TRBJ2-7; perhaps TRBD1 as D (5 bases). In DNA form, the CDR3 reads TGTGCCACCAGCAGGACAGTATTAAGCTACGAGCAGTACTTC. As protein: CATSRTVLSYEQYF. Full variable domain (missing parts from reference TRBV15 and TRBJ2-7): DAMVIQNPRYQVTQFGKPVTLSCSQTLNHNVMYWYQQKSSQAPKLLFHYYDKDFNNEADTPDNFQSRRPNTSFCFLDIRSPGLGDTAMYLCATSRTVLSYEQYFGPGTRLTVT.